This is a list of T cell receptor beta chains from one sample in a study of radiation and T cells in renal cell carcinoma. Generated by immunoSEQ multiplex PCR, the TCRdb table keeps only in-frame clones and is missing some. The data contain 130,000 or so clones, around nine tenths of them singletons. This material consisted of blood, taken from a patient whose treatment included radiotherapy and nephrectomy. Source of these receptors: a woman aged 45-60 years with renal cell carcinoma. Both conserved end residues are part of each CDR3. Fields, in order: clone size, CDR3 length, D gene, V gene, J gene, CDR3 protein, CDR3 DNA. D genes are given only for firm matches. Clone size appears in some rows only: once, few, many, or a class for an expanded clone.

>NA|14|TRBD1|TRBV18|TRBJ1-6
CASSLGQNYSPLHF
TGTGCCAGCTCACTGGGACAGAATTATTCACCCCTCCACTTT
>NA|15|NA|TRBV7-9|TRBJ2-3
CASSMGLRVTDTQYF
TGTGCCAGCAGCATGGGACTCAGAGTCACAGATACGCAGTATTTT
>NA|13|NA|TRBV6-5|TRBJ1-1
CASSFTENTEAFF
TGTGCCAGCAGTTTCACAGAGAACACTGAAGCTTTCTTT
>NA|15|NA|TRBV7-2|TRBJ2-7
CASSRGDQIAHEQYF
TGTGCCAGCAGCCGTGGGGACCAAATAGCCCACGAGCAGTACTTC
>few|15|TRBD1|TRBV5-4|TRBJ1-6
CATTGQGGPNSPLHF
TGTGCCACCACGGGACAGGGGGGACCTAATTCACCCCTCCACTTT
>NA|15|NA|TRBV5-1|TRBJ2-1
CASGQRGDSYNEQFF
TGCGCCAGCGGCCAAAGGGGCGACTCCTACAATGAGCAGTTCTTC
>NA|15|NA|TRBV6-6|TRBJ2-1
CASSYLESSYNEQFF
TGTGCCAGCAGTTATCTTGAGAGCTCCTACAATGAGCAGTTCTTC
>NA|13|NA|TRBV29-1|TRBJ2-3
CSVVGSLTDTQYF
TGCAGCGTTGTAGGGTCCCTCACAGATACGCAGTATTTT
>NA|14|NA|TRBV9|TRBJ1-3
CASGVDLSGNTIYF
TGTGCCAGCGGGGTGGACCTCTCTGGAAACACCATATATTTT
>NA|12|NA|TRBV30|TRBJ1-2
CARGRGYYGYTF
TGTGCCCGGGGCCGGGGTTACTATGGCTACACCTTC
>NA|18|TRBD2|TRBV5-1|TRBJ2-3
CASSQGLAGVLRTDTQYF
TGCGCCAGCAGCCAGGGACTAGCGGGGGTCCTCCGCACAGATACGCAGTATTTT
>NA|17|NA|TRBV19|TRBJ2-4
CASSRSPQGVFQNIQYF
TGTGCCAGTAGTAGGTCGCCGCAGGGTGTATTCCAAAACATTCAGTACTTC
>NA|15|TRBD1|TRBV6-1|TRBJ2-3
CASSTGTVSTDTQYF
TGTGCCAGCAGTACCGGGACAGTGAGCACAGATACGCAGTATTTT
>few|13|NA|TRBV7-2|TRBJ2-3
CASSFQVPDTQYF
TGTGCCAGCAGCTTTCAGGTTCCAGATACGCAGTATTTT
>NA|15|NA|TRBV18|TRBJ1-2
CASSPRTSLNYGYTF
TGTGCCAGCTCACCACGAACCAGCCTTAACTATGGCTACACCTTC
>NA|13|NA|TRBV30|TRBJ1-4
CAWRAFANEKLFF
TGTGCCTGGAGGGCATTTGCTAATGAAAAACTGTTTTTT
>NA|13|NA|TRBV4-2|TRBJ1-2
CASSQEYPYGYTF
TGTGCCAGCAGCCAAGAGTACCCGTATGGCTACACCTTC
>NA|13|TRBD1|TRBV6-4|TRBJ2-7
CASRGQDSYEQYF
TGTGCCAGCAGAGGACAGGACTCCTACGAGCAGTACTTC
>NA|13|NA|TRBV18|TRBJ1-1
CASSPGTNTEAFF
TGTGCCAGCTCGCCGGGAACGAACACTGAAGCTTTCTTT
>NA|14|NA|TRBV9|TRBJ1-3
CASSVATDGNTIYF
TGTGCCAGCAGCGTAGCCACAGATGGAAACACCATATATTTT
>NA|13|NA|TRBV5-4|TRBJ1-1
CASSPESRTEAFF
TGTGCCAGCAGCCCAGAGTCGCGGACTGAAGCTTTCTTT
>NA|17|NA|TRBV18|TRBJ2-1
CASSPPMGGGVWNEQFF
TGTGCCAGCTCACCACCCATGGGGGGGGGCGTATGGAATGAGCAGTTCTTC
>NA|13|NA|TRBV9|TRBJ2-1
CASSSSVGNEQFF
TGTGCCAGCAGTTCCTCCGTCGGGAATGAGCAGTTCTTC
>NA|11|NA|TRBV5-1|TRBJ1-2
CASGGNYGYTF
TGCGCCAGCGGGGGAAACTATGGCTACACCTTC
>NA|14|NA|TRBV7-2|TRBJ1-6
CASSRVSGGSPLHF
TGTGCCAGCAGCCGGGTCTCTGGGGGATCACCCCTCCACTTT
>NA|17|TRBD2|TRBV5-4|TRBJ2-7
CASSRGLAGGLSYEQYF
TGTGCCAGCAGTCGGGGACTAGCGGGGGGCCTCTCCTACGAGCAGTACTTC
>NA|14|NA|TRBV18|TRBJ1-1
CASSPEGVLAEAFF
TGTGCCAGCTCACCAGAGGGGGTCCTGGCTGAAGCTTTCTTT
>NA|15|TRBD1|TRBV5-1|TRBJ2-7
CASSLGGTGSYEQYF
TGCGCCAGCAGCTTGGGTGGGACAGGGTCCTACGAGCAGTACTTC
>NA|16|NA|TRBV14|TRBJ2-1
CASSQVRGSYYNEQFF
TGTGCCAGCAGCCAAGTCCGGGGGTCCTATTACAATGAGCAGTTCTTC
>few|15|NA|TRBV6-6|TRBJ2-7
CATGVEGTRTYEQYF
TGTGCCACCGGGGTGGAGGGTACAAGGACCTACGAGCAGTACTTC
>few|14|TRBD1|TRBV7-9|TRBJ1-6
CASSAGQDNSPLHF
TGTGCCAGCAGTGCTGGACAGGATAATTCACCCCTCCACTTT
>NA|16|TRBD1|TRBV7-9|TRBJ1-2
CASSLAPEGADYGYTF
TGTGCCAGCAGCTTAGCGCCTGAGGGGGCGGACTATGGCTACACCTTC
>NA|15|TRBD1|TRBV5-1|TRBJ1-2
CASSTDGTGAYGYTF
TGCGCCAGCAGCACGGACGGGACAGGGGCCTATGGCTACACCTTC
>NA|15|TRBD1|TRBV2|TRBJ2-7
CASSDPPGGSYEQYF
TGTGCCAGCAGTGACCCCCCAGGGGGCTCCTACGAGCAGTACTTC
>NA|13|NA|TRBV18|TRBJ1-2
CASSPPDGYGYTF
TGTGCCAGCTCACCACCGGACGGGTATGGCTACACCTTC
>NA|12|NA|TRBV6-1|TRBJ1-2
CASSESAYGYTF
TGTGCCAGCAGTGAAAGTGCCTATGGCTACACCTTC
>few|13|NA|TRBV14|TRBJ2-3
CASSREEVTKQYF
TGTGCCAGCAGCCGGGAGGAGGTAACGAAGCAGTATTTT
>NA|15|TRBD1|TRBV7-2|TRBJ1-2
CASSLSQGGKGGYTF
TGTGCCAGCAGCTTATCCCAGGGGGGAAAGGGTGGCTACACCTTC
>NA|11|NA|TRBV20-1|TRBJ1-2
CRATDLTAYTF
TGCAGGGCAACTGACCTTACGGCCTACACCTTC
>NA|15|TRBD1|TRBV9|TRBJ2-1
CASSLGQGTYNEQFF
TGTGCCAGCAGCCTAGGACAGGGGACCTACAATGAGCAGTTCTTC
>NA|15|NA|TRBV5-6|TRBJ1-4
CASSLAQGSGEKLFF
TGTGCCAGCAGCTTGGCCCAGGGGTCCGGTGAAAAACTGTTTTTT
>few|13|TRBD1|TRBV6-5|TRBJ1-1
CAVQGWMNTEAFF
TGTGCTGTACAGGGGTGGATGAACACTGAAGCTTTCTTT
>NA|19|TRBD2|TRBV4-2|TRBJ2-3
CASSPPGLAGGDSTDTQYF
TGTGCCAGCAGCCCTCCGGGACTAGCGGGGGGGGATAGCACAGATACGCAGTATTTT